These T cell receptor beta chains were read from a single sample in a study of blood T cell repertoires in COVID-19. Profiling relied on immunoSEQ multiplex PCR, and the TCRdb table lists in-frame clones only, not all of them. The data hold approximately 200,000 clones, with around 87% observed a single time. The specimen was PBMCs or T cells enriched from blood (not recorded which). Receptors originate from a woman under 30 in a cohort exposed to, infected with or recovered from COVID-19 (not recorded which). CDR3s include the opening cysteine and the closing phenylalanine or tryptophan. Each record gives: J gene, V gene, D gene, clone size, CDR3 protein. A D gene is named only where the DNA matches it firmly. The size field is filled for only some rows; it gives once, few, many or a size class.

>TRBJ2-1|TRBV21-1|.|.
CASSKEPSGYNEQFF
>TRBJ1-5|TRBV19|TRBD1|.
CASNGGTGSNQPQHF
>TRBJ2-7|TRBV5-1|.|.
CASSTEGYEQYF
>TRBJ2-1|TRBV5-1|TRBD2|few
CASSPGGGENEQFF
>TRBJ2-7|TRBV2|.|once
CASRNSYEQYF
>TRBJ1-1|TRBV28|.|once
CASRLDRRTEAFF
>TRBJ1-5|TRBV30|TRBD1|.
CAWNPQGVQPQHF
>TRBJ2-5|TRBV30|TRBD2|.
CALEGREGQETQYF
>TRBJ2-7|TRBV6-5|.|.
CASSSGLLPYEQYF
>TRBJ1-4|TRBV5-6|.|.
CASSPGWPNEKLFF
>TRBJ2-7|TRBV5-5|TRBD2|.
CASSFAGGYYYEQYF
>TRBJ2-2|TRBV5-1|TRBD1|.
CASSGQGAPGELFF
>TRBJ2-3|TRBV10-1|TRBD2|.
CASSARLAGPSTDTQYF
>TRBJ2-1|TRBV24-1|.|.
CATSDGLATRDNEQFF
>TRBJ2-7|TRBV2|TRBD1|.
CASSEPTGASYEQYF
>TRBJ1-2|TRBV6-5|TRBD1|.
CASSDDRGPGYTF
>TRBJ2-7|TRBV18|TRBD2|.
CASSPITLAGLEQYF